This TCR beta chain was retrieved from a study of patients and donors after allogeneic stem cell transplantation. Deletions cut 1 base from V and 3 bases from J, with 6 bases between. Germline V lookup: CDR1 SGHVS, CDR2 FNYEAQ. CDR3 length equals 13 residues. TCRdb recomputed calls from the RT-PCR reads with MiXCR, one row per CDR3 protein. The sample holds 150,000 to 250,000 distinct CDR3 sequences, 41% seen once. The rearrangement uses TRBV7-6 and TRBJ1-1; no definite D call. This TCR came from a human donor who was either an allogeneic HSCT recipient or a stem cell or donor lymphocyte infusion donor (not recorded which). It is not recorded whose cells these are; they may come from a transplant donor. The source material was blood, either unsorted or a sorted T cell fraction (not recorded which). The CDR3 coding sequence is TGTGCCAGCAGCTTAGTGTACGACACTGAAGCTTTCTTT. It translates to CASSLVYDTEAFF.